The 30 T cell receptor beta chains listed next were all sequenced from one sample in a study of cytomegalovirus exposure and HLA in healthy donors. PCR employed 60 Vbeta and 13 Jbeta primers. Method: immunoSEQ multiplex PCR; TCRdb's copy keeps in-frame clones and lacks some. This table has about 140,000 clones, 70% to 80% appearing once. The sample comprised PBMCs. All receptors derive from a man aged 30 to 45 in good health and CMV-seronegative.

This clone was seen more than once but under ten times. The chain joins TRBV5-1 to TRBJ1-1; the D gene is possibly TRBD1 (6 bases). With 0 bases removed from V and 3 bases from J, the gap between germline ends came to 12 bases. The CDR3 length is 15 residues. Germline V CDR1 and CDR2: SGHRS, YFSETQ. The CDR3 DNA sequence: TGCGCCAGCAGCTTGGGGGGGGGCCTTTACACTGAAGCTTTCTTT. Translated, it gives CASSLGGGLYTEAFF.

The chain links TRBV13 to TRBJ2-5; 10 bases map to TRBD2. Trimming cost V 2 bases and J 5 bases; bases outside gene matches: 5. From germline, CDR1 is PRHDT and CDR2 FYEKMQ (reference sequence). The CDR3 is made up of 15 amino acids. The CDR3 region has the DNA TGTGCCAGCAGCTTATCTCTAGCGGGAGTTGAGACCCAGTACTTC. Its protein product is CASSLSLAGVETQYF. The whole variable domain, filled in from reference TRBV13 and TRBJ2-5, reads AAGVIQSPRHLIKEKRETATLKCYPIPRHDTVYWYQQGPGQDPQFLISFYEKMQSDKGSIPDRFSAQQFSDYHSELNMSSLELGDSALYFCASSLSLAGVETQYFGPGTRLLVL.

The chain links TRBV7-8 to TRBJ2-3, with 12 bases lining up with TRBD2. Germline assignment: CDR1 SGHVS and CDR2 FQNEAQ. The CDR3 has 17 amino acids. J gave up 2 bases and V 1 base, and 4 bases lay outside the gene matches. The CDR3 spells CASSLELAGGPTDTQYF. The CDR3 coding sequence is TGTGCCAGCAGCTTAGAACTAGCGGGAGGACCCACAGATACGCAGTATTTT.

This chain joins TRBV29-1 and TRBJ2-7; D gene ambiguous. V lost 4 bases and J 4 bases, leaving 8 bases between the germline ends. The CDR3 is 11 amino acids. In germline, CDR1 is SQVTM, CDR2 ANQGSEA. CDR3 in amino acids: CSVVARYEQYF. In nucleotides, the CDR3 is TGCAGCGTTGTAGCCCGATACGAGCAGTACTTC.

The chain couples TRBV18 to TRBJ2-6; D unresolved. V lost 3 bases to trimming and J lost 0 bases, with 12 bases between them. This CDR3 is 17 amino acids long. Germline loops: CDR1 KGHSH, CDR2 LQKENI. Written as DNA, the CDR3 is TGTGCCAGCTCACCGAGCTATCCCCTCTCTGGGGCCAACGTCCTGACTTTC. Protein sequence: CASSPSYPLSGANVLTF.

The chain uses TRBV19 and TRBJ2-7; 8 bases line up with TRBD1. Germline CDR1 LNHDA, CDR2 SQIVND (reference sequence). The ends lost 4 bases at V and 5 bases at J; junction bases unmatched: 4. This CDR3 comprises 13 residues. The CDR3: CASSTTGANEQYF. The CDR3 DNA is TGTGCCAGTAGTACGACAGGGGCGAACGAGCAGTACTTC.

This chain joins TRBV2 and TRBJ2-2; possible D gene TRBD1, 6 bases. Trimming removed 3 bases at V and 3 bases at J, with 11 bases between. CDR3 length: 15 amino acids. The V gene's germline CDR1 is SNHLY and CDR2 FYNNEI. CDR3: CASSEQRQDTGELFF. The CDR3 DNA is TGTGCCAGCAGTGAGCAGAGACAGGACACCGGGGAGCTGTTTTTT.

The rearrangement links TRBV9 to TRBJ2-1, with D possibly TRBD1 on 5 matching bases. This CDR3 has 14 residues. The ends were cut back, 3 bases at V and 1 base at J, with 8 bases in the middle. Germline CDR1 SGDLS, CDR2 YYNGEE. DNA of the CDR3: TGTGCCAGCAGCGAGGACACTTCCTACAATGAGCAGTTCTTC. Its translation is CASSEDTSYNEQFF.

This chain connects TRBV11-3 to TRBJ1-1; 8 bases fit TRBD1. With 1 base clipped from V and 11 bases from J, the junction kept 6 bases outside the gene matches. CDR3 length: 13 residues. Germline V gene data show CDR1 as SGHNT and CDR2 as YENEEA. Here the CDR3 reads CASSLGAGGDAFF. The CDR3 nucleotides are TGTGCCAGCAGCTTAGGGGCAGGGGGCGACGCTTTCTTT.

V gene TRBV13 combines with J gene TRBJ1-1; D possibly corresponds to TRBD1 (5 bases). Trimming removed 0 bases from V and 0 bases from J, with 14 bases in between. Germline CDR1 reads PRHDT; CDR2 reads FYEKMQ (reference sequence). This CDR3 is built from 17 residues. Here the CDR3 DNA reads TGTGCCAGCAGCTTAGGCCGCATCGGAGGGGTGAACACTGAAGCTTTCTTT. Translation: CASSLGRIGGVNTEAFF.

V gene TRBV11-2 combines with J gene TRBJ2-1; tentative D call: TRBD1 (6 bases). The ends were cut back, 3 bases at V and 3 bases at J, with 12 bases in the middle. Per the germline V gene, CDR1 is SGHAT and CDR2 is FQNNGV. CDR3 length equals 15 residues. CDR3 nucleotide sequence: TGTGCCAGCAGCTTGACAGGAAACAACTACAATGAGCAGTTCTTC. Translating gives CASSLTGNNYNEQFF.

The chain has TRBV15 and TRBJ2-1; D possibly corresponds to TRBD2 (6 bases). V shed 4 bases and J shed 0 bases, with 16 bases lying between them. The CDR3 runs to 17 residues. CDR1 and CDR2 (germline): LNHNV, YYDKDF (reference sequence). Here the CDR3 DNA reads TGTGCCACCAGCATCTCTACGGGGGTCCGCTCCTACAATGAGCAGTTCTTC. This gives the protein CATSISTGVRSYNEQFF. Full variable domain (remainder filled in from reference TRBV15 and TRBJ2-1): DAMVIQNPRYQVTQFGKPVTLSCSQTLNHNVMYWYQQKSSQAPKLLFHYYDKDFNNEADTPDNFQSRRPNTSFCFLDIRSPGLGDTAMYLCATSISTGVRSYNEQFFGPGTRLTVL.

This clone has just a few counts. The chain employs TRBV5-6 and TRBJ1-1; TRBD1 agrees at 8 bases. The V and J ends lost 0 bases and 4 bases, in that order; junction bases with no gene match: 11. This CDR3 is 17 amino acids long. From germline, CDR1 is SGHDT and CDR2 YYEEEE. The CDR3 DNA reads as TGTGCCAGCAGCTTGGTCGGACAGGGCGGAGGGACCACTGAAGCTTTCTTT. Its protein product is CASSLVGQGGGTTEAFF.

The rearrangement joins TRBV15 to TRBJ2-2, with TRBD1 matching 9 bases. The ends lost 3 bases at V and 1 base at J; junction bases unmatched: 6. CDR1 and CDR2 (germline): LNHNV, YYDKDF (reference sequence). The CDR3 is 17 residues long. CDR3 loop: CATSRVPGQGNTGELFF. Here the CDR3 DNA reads TGTGCCACCAGCAGGGTACCGGGACAGGGGAACACCGGGGAGCTGTTTTTT.

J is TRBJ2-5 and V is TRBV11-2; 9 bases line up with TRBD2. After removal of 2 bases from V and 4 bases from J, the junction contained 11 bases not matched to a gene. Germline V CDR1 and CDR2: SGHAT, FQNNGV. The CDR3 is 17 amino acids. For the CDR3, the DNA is TGTGCCAGCAGCTTAATCGGTAGCGGGAGTTCTGGAGAGACCCAGTACTTC. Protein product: CASSLIGSGSSGETQYF.

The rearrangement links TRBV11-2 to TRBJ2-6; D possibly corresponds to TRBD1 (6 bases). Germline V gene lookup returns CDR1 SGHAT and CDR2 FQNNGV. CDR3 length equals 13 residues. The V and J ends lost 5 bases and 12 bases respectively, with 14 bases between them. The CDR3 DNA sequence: TGTGCCAGCAGCATCACAGGGCTCCTCGTCCTGACTTTC. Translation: CASSITGLLVLTF.

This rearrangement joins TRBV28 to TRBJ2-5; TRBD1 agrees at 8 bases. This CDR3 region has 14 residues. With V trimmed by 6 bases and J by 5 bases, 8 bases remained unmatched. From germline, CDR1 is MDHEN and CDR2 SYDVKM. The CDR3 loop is CASSLTGDWETQYF. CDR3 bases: TGTGCCAGCAGCCTGACAGGGGATTGGGAGACCCAGTACTTC.

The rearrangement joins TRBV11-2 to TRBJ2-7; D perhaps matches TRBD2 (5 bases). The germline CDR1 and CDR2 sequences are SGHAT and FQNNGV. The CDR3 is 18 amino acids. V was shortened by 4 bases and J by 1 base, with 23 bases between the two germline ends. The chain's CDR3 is CASSWAGKGFSRSYEQYF. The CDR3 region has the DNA TGTGCCAGCAGCTGGGCCGGGAAGGGATTTTCAAGGTCCTACGAGCAGTACTTC. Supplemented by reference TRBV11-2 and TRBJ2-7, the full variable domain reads EAGVAQSPRYKIIEKRQSVAFWCNPISGHATLYWYQQILGQGPKLLIQFQNNGVVDDSQLPKDRFSAERLKGVDSTLKIQPAKLEDSAVYLCASSWAGKGFSRSYEQYFGPGTRLTVT.

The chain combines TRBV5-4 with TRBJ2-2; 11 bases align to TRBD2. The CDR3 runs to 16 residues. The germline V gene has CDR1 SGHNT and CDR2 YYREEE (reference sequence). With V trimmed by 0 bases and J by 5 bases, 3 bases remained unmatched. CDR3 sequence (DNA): TGTGCCAGCAGCTTGGGTAGCGGGAGGGGTACCGGGGAGCTGTTTTTT. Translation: CASSLGSGRGTGELFF.

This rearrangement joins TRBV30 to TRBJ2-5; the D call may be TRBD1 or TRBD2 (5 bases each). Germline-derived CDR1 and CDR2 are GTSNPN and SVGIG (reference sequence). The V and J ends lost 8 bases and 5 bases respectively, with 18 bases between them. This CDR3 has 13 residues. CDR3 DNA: TGTGCCGGGACCTTATGGGGAGCGGAGACCCAGTACTTC. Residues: CAGTLWGAETQYF.

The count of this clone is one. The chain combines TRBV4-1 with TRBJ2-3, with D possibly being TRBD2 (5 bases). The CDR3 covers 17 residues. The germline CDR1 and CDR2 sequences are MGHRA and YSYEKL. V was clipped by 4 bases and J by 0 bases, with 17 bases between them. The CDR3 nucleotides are TGCGCCAGCAGCCGCACCTACCTCCCGGGGAGCACAGATACGCAGTATTTT. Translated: CASSRTYLPGSTDTQYF.

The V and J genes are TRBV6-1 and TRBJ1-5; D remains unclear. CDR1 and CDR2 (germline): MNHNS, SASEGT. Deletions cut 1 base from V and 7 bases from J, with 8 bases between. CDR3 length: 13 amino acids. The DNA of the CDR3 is TGTGCCAGCAGTGAAGTAATCGAGCAGCCCCAGCATTTT. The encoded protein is CASSEVIEQPQHF.

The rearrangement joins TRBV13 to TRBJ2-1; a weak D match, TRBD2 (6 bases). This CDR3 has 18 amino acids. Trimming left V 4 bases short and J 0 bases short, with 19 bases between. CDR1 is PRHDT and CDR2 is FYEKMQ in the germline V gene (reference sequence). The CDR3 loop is CASSSTLGLSSSYNEQFF. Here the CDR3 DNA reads TGTGCCAGCAGCTCTACCTTGGGACTCTCGAGCTCCTACAATGAGCAGTTCTTC.

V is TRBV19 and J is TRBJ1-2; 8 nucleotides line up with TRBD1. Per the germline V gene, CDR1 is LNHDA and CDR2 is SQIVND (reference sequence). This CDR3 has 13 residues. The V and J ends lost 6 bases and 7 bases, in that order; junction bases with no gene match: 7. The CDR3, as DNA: TGTGCCAGTAGGCCTACAGGGGGTGGTGGCTACACCTTC. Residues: CASRPTGGGGYTF.

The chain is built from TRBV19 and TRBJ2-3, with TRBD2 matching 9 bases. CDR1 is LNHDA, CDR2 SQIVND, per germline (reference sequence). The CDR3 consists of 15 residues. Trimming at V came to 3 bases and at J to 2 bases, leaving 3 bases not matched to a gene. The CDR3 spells CASSMTSGFTDTQYF. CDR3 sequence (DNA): TGTGCCAGTAGTATGACTAGCGGTTTCACAGATACGCAGTATTTT.

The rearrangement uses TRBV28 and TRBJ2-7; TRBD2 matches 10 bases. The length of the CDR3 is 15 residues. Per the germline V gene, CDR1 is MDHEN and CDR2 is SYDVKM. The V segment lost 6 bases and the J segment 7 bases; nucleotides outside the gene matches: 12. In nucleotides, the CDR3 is TGTGCCAGCAGCCGACTAGCGGGCACTGGGTGGGAGCAGTACTTC. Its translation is CASSRLAGTGWEQYF.

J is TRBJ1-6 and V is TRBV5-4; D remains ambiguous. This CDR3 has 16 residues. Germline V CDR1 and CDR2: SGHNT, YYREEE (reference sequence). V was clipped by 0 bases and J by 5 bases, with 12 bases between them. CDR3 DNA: TGTGCCAGCAGCTTGGCCACACCCGGGGATAATTCACCCCTCCACTTT. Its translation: CASSLATPGDNSPLHF.

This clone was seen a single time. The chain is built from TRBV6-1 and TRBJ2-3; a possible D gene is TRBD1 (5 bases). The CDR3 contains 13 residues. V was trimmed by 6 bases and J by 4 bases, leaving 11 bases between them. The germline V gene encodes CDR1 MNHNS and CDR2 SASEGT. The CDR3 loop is CASRPGRPDTQYF. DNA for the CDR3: TGTGCCAGCAGACCAGGGCGGCCAGATACGCAGTATTTT.

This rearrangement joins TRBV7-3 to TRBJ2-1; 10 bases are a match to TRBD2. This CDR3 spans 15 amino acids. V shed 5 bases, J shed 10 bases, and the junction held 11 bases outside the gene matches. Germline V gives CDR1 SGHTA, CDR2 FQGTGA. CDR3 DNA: TGTGCCAGCAGCGCAGGAGCGGGAGGGCCGGGCGAGCAGTTCTTC. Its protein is CASSAGAGGPGEQFF.

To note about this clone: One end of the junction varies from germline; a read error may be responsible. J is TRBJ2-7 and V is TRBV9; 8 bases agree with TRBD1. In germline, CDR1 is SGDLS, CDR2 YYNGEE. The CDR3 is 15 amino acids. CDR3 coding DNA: TGTGCCAGCAGCGTTGGGACAGGCTATAGCTACGAGCAGCACTTC. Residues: CASSVGTGYSYEQHF.